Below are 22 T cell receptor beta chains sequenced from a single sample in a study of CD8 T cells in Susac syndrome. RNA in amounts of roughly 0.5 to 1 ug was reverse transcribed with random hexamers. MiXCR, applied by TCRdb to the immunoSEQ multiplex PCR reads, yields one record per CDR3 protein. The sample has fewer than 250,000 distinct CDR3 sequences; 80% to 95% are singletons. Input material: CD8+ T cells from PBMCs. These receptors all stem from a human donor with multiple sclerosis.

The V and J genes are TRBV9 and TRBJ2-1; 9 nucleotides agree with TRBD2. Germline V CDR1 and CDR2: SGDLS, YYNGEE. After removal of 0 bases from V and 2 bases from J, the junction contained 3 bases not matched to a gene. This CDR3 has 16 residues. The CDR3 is CASSVGGRGAYNEQFF. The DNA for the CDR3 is TGTGCCAGCAGCGTAGGCGGGAGGGGGGCCTACAATGAGCAGTTCTTC.

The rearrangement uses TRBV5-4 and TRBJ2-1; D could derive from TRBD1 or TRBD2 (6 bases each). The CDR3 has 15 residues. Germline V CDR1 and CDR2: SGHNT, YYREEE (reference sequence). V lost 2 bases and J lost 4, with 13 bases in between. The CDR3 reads CASSFEGGGYNEQFF. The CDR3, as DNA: TGTGCCAGCAGCTTTGAGGGGGGAGGTTACAATGAGCAGTTCTTC.

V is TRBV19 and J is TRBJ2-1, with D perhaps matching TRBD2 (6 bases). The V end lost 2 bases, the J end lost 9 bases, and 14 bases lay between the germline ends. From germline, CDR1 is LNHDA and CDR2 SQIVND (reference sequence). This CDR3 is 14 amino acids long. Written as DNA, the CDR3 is TGTGCCAGTAGTATAACCCCCCGGGGGATTGAGCAGTTCTTC. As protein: CASSITPRGIEQFF.

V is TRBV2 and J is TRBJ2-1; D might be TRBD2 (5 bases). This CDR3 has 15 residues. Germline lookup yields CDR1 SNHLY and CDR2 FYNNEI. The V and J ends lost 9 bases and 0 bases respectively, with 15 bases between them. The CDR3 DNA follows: TGTGCCAGGACCCTTTTCGGGGTCTCCTACAATGAGCAGTTCTTC. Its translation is CARTLFGVSYNEQFF.

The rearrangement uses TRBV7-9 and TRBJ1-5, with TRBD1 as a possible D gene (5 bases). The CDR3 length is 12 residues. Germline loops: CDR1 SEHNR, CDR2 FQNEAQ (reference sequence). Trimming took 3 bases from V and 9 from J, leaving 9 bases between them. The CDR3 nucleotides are TGTGCCAGCAGCTTCGGGGGGGGGCCCCAGCATTTT. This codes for CASSFGGGPQHF. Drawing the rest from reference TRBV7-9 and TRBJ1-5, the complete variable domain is DTGVSQNPRHKITKRGQNVTFRCDPISEHNRLYWYRQTLGQGPEFLTYFQNEAQLEKSRLLSDRFSAERPKGSFSTLEIQRTEQGDSAMYLCASSFGGGPQHFGDGTRLSIL.

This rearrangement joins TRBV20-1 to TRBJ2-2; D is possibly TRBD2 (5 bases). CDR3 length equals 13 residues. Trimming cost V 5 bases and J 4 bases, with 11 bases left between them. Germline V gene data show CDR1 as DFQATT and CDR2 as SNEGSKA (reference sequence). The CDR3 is CSAVGLLTGELFF. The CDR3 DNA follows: TGCAGTGCTGTTGGACTGCTCACCGGGGAGCTGTTTTTT.

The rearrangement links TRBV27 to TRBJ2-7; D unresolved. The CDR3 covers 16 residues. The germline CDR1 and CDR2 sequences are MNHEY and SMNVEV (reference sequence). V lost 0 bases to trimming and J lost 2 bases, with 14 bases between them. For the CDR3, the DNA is TGTGCCAGCAGTTTATCGTCCCCTCCAGGAGCCTACGAGCAGTACTTC. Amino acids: CASSLSSPPGAYEQYF.

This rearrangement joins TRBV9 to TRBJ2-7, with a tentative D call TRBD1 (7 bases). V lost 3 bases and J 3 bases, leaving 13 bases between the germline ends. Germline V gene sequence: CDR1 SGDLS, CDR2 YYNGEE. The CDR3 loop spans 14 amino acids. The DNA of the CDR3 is TGTGCCAGCAGCGCAGGGGGTAGCGGCTACGAGCAGTACTTC. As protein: CASSAGGSGYEQYF.

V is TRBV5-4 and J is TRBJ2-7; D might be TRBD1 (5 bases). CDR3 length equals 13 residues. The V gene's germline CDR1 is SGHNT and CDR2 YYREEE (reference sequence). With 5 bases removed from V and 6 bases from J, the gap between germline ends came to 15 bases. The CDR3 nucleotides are TGTGCCAGCAGAACTGCGACAGAAACCGAGCAGTACTTC. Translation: CASRTATETEQYF.

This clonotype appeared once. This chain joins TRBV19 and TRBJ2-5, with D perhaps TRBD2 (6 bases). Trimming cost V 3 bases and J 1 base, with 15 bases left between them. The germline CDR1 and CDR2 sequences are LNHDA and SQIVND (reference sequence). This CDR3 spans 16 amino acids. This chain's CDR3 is CASSMVSGRGQETQYF. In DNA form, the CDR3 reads TGTGCCAGTAGTATGGTTAGCGGTAGGGGCCAAGAGACCCAGTACTTC.

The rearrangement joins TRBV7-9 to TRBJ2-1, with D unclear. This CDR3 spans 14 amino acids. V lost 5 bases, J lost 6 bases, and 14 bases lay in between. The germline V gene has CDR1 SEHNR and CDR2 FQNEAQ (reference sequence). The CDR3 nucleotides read TGTGCCAGCAGCCCCAAGACTGGAATCAATGAGCAGTTCTTC. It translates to CASSPKTGINEQFF.

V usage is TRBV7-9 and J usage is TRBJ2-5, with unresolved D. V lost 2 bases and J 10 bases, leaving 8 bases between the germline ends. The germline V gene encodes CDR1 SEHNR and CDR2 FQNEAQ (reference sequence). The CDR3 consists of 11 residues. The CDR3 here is CASSLSRDQYF. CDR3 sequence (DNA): TGTGCCAGCAGCTTAAGTAGGGACCAGTACTTC.

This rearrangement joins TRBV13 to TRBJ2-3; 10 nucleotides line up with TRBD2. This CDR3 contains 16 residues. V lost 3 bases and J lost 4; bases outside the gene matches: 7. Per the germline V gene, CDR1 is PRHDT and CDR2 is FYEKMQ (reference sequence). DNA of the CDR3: TGTGCCAGCAGCTTTGGTCTAGCGGGGGAGCCAGATACGCAGTATTTT. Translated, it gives CASSFGLAGEPDTQYF.

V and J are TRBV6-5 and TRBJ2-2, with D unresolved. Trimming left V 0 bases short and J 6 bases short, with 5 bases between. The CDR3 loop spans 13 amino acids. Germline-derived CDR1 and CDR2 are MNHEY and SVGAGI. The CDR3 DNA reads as TGTGCCAGCAGTTACTCCTCGGCCGGGGAGCTGTTTTTT. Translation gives CASSYSSAGELFF.

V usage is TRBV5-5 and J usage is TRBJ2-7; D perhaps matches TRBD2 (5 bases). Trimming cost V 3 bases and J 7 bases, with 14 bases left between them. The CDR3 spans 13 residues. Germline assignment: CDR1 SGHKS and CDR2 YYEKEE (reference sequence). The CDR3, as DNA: TGTGCCAGCAGCTGGACCCCGCCGGGGGAGCAGTACTTC. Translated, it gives CASSWTPPGEQYF.

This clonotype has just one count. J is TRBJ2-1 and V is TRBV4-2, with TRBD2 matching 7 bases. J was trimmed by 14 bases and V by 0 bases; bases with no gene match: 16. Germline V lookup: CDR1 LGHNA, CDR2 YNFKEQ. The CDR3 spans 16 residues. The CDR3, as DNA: TGTGCCAGCAGCCAAGAAGTCCGGCGGGAGAGGCCCCCAGAGTTCTTC. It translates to CASSQEVRRERPPEFF.

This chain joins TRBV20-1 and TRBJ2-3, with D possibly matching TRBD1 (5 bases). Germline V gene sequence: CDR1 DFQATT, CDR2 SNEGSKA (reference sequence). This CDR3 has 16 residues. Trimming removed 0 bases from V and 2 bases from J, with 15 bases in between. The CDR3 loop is CSARDDVRQTTDTQYF. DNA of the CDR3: TGCAGTGCTAGAGATGATGTGAGACAGACCACAGATACGCAGTATTTT.

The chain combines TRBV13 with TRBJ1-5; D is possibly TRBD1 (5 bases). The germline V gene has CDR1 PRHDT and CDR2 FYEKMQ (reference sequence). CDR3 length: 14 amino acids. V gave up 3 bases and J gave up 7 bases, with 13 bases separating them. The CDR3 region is CASSFGQGEQPQHF. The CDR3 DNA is TGTGCCAGCAGCTTTGGGCAGGGTGAACAGCCCCAGCATTTT. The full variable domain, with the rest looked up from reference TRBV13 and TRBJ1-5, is AAGVIQSPRHLIKEKRETATLKCYPIPRHDTVYWYQQGPGQDPQFLISFYEKMQSDKGSIPDRFSAQQFSDYHSELNMSSLELGDSALYFCASSFGQGEQPQHFGDGTRLSIL.

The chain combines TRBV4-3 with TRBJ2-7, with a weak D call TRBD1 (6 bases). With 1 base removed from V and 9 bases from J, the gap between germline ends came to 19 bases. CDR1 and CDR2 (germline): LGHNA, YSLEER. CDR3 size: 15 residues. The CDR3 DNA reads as TGCGCCAGCAGCCAAGGGGTGTCACAGGGTAACCTGCAGTACTTC. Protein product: CASSQGVSQGNLQYF.

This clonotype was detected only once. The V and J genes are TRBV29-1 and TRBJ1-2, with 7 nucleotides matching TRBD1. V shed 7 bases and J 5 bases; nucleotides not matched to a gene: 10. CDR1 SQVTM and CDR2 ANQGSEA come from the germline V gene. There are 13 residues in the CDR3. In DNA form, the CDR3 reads TGCAGCGCCGCCAATGACAGGGCTTATGGCTACACCTTC. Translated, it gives CSAANDRAYGYTF.

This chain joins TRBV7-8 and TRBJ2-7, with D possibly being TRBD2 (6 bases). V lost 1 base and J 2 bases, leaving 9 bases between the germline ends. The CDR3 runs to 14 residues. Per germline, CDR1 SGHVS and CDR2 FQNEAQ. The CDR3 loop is CASSLEAGPYEQYF. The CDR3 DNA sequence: TGTGCCAGCAGCTTAGAAGCGGGTCCCTACGAGCAGTACTTC.

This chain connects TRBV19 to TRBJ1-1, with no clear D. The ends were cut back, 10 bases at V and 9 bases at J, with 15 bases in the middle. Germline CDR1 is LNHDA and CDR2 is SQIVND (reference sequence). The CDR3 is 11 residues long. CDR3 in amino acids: CATTVGEQAFF. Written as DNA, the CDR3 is TGTGCCACTACCGTTGGGGAACAAGCTTTCTTT.